This T cell receptor (beta chain) was recovered during a study of read filtering for tumor transcriptome and immune sequencing. This clonotype is termed medium-sized. This library used approximately 390 ng RNA and molecular barcoded adaptors spanning alpha/delta and beta/gamma chains. Each CDR3 protein gets one entry after TCRdb re-called the reads with MiXCR. This table holds 30,000 to 35,000 distinct CDR3 sequences, less than 20% found once. The CDR3 loop spans 15 amino acids. The germline V gene encodes CDR1 KGHDR and CDR2 SFDVKD. Trimming removed 4 bases from V and 5 bases from J, with 14 bases in between.

The V gene is TRBV24-1, the J gene TRBJ2-1; D not resolved. The sequence was obtained from a donor at least 40 years old with multiple myeloma. The sample taken for sequencing was a population of CD138-negative cells sorted from bone marrow. CDR3 in amino acids: CATSDQKRVHNEQFF. CDR3 DNA sequence: TGTGCCACCAGTGACCAGAAGAGAGTTCACAATGAGCAGTTCTTC.